A selection of T cell receptor beta chains follows, all from one sample in a study of OX40 agonist ivuxolimab in advanced cancers. The data were produced by immunoSEQ multiplex PCR, yet TCRdb's version contains in-frame clones alone and is incomplete. The sample lists around 27,000 clones, 84% occurring once. Specimen: CD4+ or CD8+ T cells sorted from blood, collected in a trial of the OX40 agonist ivuxolimab. The receptors come from an adult with an advanced solid tumor such as melanoma, head and neck, liver or kidney cancer. CDR3s include the opening cysteine and the closing phenylalanine or tryptophan. A D gene is named only where the DNA matches it firmly. Clone size is shown for a subset of rows, as once, few, many or a class of expanded clone.

TRBV29-1	.	TRBJ2-1	.	CSALRGGNNEQFF	TGCAGCGCCCTCAGGGGAGGGAACAATGAGCAGTTCTTC
TRBV7-9	.	TRBJ2-7	few	CASSSGQGRGAYEQYF	TGTGCCAGCAGCTCCGGGCAGGGGAGAGGAGCCTACGAGCAGTACTTC
TRBV29-1	TRBD1	TRBJ2-7	.	CSADRDHEQYF	TGCAGCGCTGACAGGGACCACGAGCAGTACTTC
TRBV19	TRBD2	TRBJ2-2	.	CASSIPSGTGELFF	TGTGCCAGTAGTATACCTAGCGGAACCGGGGAGCTGTTTTTT
TRBV7-9	.	TRBJ2-7	.	CASSLQGWTQYF	TGTGCCAGCAGCCTTCAGGGTTGGACGCAGTACTTC
TRBV19	.	TRBJ2-1	.	CASSIDLATLYYNEQFF	TGTGCCAGTAGTATAGATCTAGCGACCCTATACTACAATGAGCAGTTCTTC
TRBV4-1	.	TRBJ1-1	once	CASSQELVFMNTEAFF	TGCGCCAGCAGCCAAGAATTGGTGTTTATGAACACTGAAGCTTTCTTT
TRBV6-5	.	TRBJ1-5	.	CASSGTLYQPQHF	TGTGCCAGCAGTGGGACATTGTATCAGCCCCAGCATTTT
TRBV9	TRBD1	TRBJ2-3	.	CASSVEGASTDTQYF	TGTGCCAGCAGCGTAGAGGGGGCTAGCACAGATACGCAGTATTTT
TRBV7-9	.	TRBJ1-5	few	CASSRDLQPQHF	TGTGCCAGCAGTAGAGATCTTCAGCCCCAGCATTTT
TRBV15	.	TRBJ1-1	.	CATSRRTGASTEAFF	TGTGCCACCAGCAGACGCACAGGAGCGAGCACTGAAGCTTTCTTT
TRBV19	.	TRBJ2-1	.	CASSLATGEQFF	TGTGCCAGTAGCCTAGCGACGGGTGAGCAGTTCTTC
TRBV27	TRBD2	TRBJ2-7	.	CASAGLAGENYEQYF	TGTGCCAGCGCCGGACTAGCGGGAGAGAACTACGAGCAGTACTTC
TRBV28	.	TRBJ1-1	.	CASSLGGNTEAFF	TGTGCCAGCAGTTTAGGGGGGAACACTGAAGCTTTCTTT
TRBV10-3	TRBD1	TRBJ1-2	.	CAISESAGQGGGYTF	TGTGCCATCAGTGAGTCTGCCGGACAGGGAGGTGGCTACACCTTC
TRBV5-1	.	TRBJ2-7	.	CASSLGGDYEQYF	TGCGCCAGCAGCTTGGGAGGGGACTACGAGCAGTACTTC
TRBV30	.	TRBJ2-1	.	CAWVPATSYNEQFF	TGTGCCTGGGTTCCGGCCACCTCCTACAATGAGCAGTTCTTC
TRBV7-9	.	TRBJ2-1	.	CASSTRNTIAYNEQFF	TGTGCCAGCAGCACTAGAAATACAATAGCCTACAATGAGCAGTTCTTC
TRBV4-3	TRBD2	TRBJ2-7	.	CASSQGSGGAGYEQYF	TGCGCCAGCAGCCAGGGTAGCGGGGGGGCTGGCTACGAGCAGTACTTC
TRBV6-1	.	TRBJ1-1	.	CASSEAQAFVTEAFF	TGTGCCAGCAGTGAGGCACAGGCTTTCGTCACTGAAGCTTTCTTT
TRBV9	TRBD1	TRBJ2-1	.	CASSVQGAHFNEQFF	TGTGCCAGCAGCGTCCAGGGGGCCCATTTCAATGAGCAGTTCTTC
TRBV6-5	.	TRBJ2-7	once	CASRKGSGEQYF	TGTGCCAGCAGAAAGGGGAGTGGCGAGCAGTACTTC
TRBV7-8	.	TRBJ2-7	.	CASSIRTVYEQYF	TGTGCCAGCAGTATCCGGACCGTTTACGAGCAGTACTTC
TRBV6-6	.	TRBJ2-1	.	CASSYSTGGLYNEQFF	TGTGCCAGCAGTTACTCGACTGGGGGGCTATACAATGAGCAGTTCTTC
TRBV9	.	TRBJ1-2	few	CASSGVNGYTF	TGTGCCAGCAGCGGGGTAAACGGCTACACCTTC
TRBV2	.	TRBJ2-7	.	CASSSGSYEQYF	TGTGCCAGCAGCTCAGGATCCTACGAGCAGTACTTC
TRBV27	.	TRBJ2-7	.	CASSLNPTLSSYEQYF	TGTGCCAGCAGTTTAAACCCCACCTTAAGCTCCTACGAGCAGTACTTC
TRBV4-3	TRBD1	TRBJ1-2	.	CASSQAVGTGHIYGYTF	TGCGCCAGCAGCCAAGCTGTGGGGACAGGACATATCTATGGCTACACCTTC